This entry describes one T cell receptor (beta chain). The target antigen is unknown. These data are taken from a study of vaccination effects on CD4 cells after COVID-19. Study results and caveats: Common cold coronaviruses were cross-recognized by only 1 of 255 vaccine-induced clones in healthy vaccinees. Whether induced by infection or by vaccine, clones showed marked clonal contraction late after vaccination.

Peptide-pool stimulation followed by sequencing identified expanded antigen-specific CD4+ clonotypes in the ViraFEST assay. The authors isolated CD4+ T cells after approximately 9 days of culture. Negative nucleocapsid antibody tests before and after vaccination confirmed no previous SARS-CoV-2 infection. The researchers cultured fewer than 2.5 million PBMC per well with about 11 IU/ml IL-2 and 8.5 to 10 ug/ml peptides. Some clones are missing from TCRdb's copy, which holds only in-frame ones; the method was immunoSEQ multiplex PCR. The table lists under 80,000 clones, approximately 74% of them singletons, with 1.5% to 2% in the top ten. The sample in question was CD4+ T cells from PBMCs cultured with HCoV-229E spike peptides, obtained before COVID-19 vaccination. The clonotype comes from a human donor who received a COVID-19 vaccine.

Here the CDR3 reads CASSIRDRGRNTIYF. Written as DNA, the CDR3 is TGTGCCAGTAGTATCCGGGACAGGGGACGCAACACCATATATTTT. J is TRBJ1-3 and V is TRBV19, with TRBD1 identical over 10 bases. This CDR3 has 15 amino acids. V dropped 3 bases and J dropped 7; count of bases not matched to a gene: 6. Germline-derived CDR1 and CDR2 are LNHDA and SQIVND (reference sequence).